This TCR beta chain was identified in a study of breast tumors, draining lymph nodes, adjacent tissues. Points from the study as a whole: Tumor TCR diversity was below lymph nodes but above nontumor tissue.

At least ten counts were recorded for this clonotype. Its antigen is undetermined. TCRdb re-called the multiplex PCR reads with MiXCR, one entry per CDR3 protein. The sample includes about 22,000 distinct CDR3 sequences, more than 50% of them seen just once. Sequencing was performed on breast tumor tissue. The sequence came from a female donor with breast cancer. Some clones in this sample may be carry-over from other donors' samples.

CDR3 amino acids: CASTLGASTDTQYF. CDR3 nucleotide sequence: TGTGCCAGTACCCTAGGGGCTAGCACAGATACGCAGTATTTT. This sequence joins TRBV19 and TRBJ2-3; D possibly corresponds to TRBD1 (5 bases). In germline, CDR1 is LNHDA, CDR2 SQIVND (reference sequence). The length of the CDR3 is 14 residues. The V and J ends lost 7 bases and 0 bases respectively, with 11 bases between them.